The rows below give T cell receptor beta chains drawn from one sample of a study of CD8+CD57+ T cells in acquired aplastic anemia. TCRdb redid the calling of the reads with MiXCR, one entry per CDR3 protein. The data hold approximately 170,000 distinct CDR3 sequences, with approximately 60% observed a single time. Source material: sorted CD4+, CD8+, or CD8+CD57+ T cells (not recorded which) from PBMCs. The receptors originated from a human donor in good health. The CDR3 runs from the conserved cysteine through the conserved F or W. A D gene is named only where the DNA matches it firmly. Clone size is given for some rows only: seen once, a few or many times, or a class if the clone is expanded.

D gene	clone size	J gene	V gene	CDR3 DNA	CDR3 protein
.	.	TRBJ2-3	TRBV5-4	TGTGCCAGCAGCTTGTCCGCGGCTAGCGCGCACAATGAGCAGTATTTT	CASSLSAASAHNEQYF
.	.	TRBJ1-2	TRBV7-2	TGTGCCAGCAGCTCCCAGGTGTCAGGGGTCAGGACCGGTGGCTACACCTTC	CASSSQVSGVRTGGYTF
.	once	TRBJ2-1	TRBV6-4	TGTGCCAGCATACCCCCGGGAGTCTACAATGAGCAGTTCTTC	CASIPPGVYNEQFF
.	.	TRBJ1-6	TRBV7-2	TGTGCCAGCAGCTTAAATGCCCTGCAGAATTCACCCCTCCACTTT	CASSLNALQNSPLHF
TRBD1	.	TRBJ1-6	TRBV9	TGTGCCAGCAGCGCGAGAACAGGGGGAGGGTCACCCCTCCACTTC	CASSARTGGGSPLHF
TRBD2	.	TRBJ2-3	TRBV10-3	TGTGCCACCAGTCGGACTAGCGGGGGTCCAGATACGCAGTATTTT	CATSRTSGGPDTQYF
.	.	TRBJ2-7	TRBV19	TGTGCCATCAACAGGCCCCTCTCCTACGAGCAGTACTTC	CAINRPLSYEQYF
.	many	TRBJ2-3	TRBV5-1	TGCGCCAGCAGCTTGGAGGTCAGCACAGATACGCAGTATTTT	CASSLEVSTDTQYF
TRBD1	few	TRBJ2-3	TRBV11-3	TGTGCCAGCAGCTTAGATGAGACAGGGGCGAGCACAGATACGCAGTATTTT	CASSLDETGASTDTQYF
.	.	TRBJ2-3	TRBV7-9	TGTGCCAGCAGCTTACCAGGAGGGGGGGGCACAGATACGCAGTATTTT	CASSLPGGGGTDTQYF
.	.	TRBJ1-1	TRBV29-1	TGCAGCGTTGCCCTCCTGAACACTGAAGCTTTCTTT	CSVALLNTEAFF
TRBD2	few	TRBJ2-5	TRBV3-1	TGTGCCAGCAGCCACTACGGGACTAGCAGACATTCTTACCAAGAGACCCAGTACTTC	CASSHYGTSRHSYQETQYF
.	many	TRBJ2-3	TRBV20-1	TGCAGTGCTAGGGTTGACTATACGCAGTATTTT	CSARVDYTQYF
.	.	TRBJ1-2	TRBV19	TGTGCCAGTAGTCCTCGACAGGAACGAGCCTATGGCTACACCTTC	CASSPRQERAYGYTF
.	many	TRBJ2-1	TRBV7-9	TGTGCCAGCAGCCCTCCGACAGGTCAGTGGAATGAGCAGTTCTTC	CASSPPTGQWNEQFF
TRBD1	.	TRBJ2-1	TRBV7-3	TGTGCCAGCAGCTTAACAGGGGGCGAGTACAATGAGCAGTTCTTC	CASSLTGGEYNEQFF
.	.	TRBJ2-7	TRBV19	TGTGCCAGTAGTATAGGAGCAGGGGGGGCGGGGGAGCAGTACTTC	CASSIGAGGAGEQYF
.	.	TRBJ1-3	TRBV15	TGTGCCACCAGCACACTTACGGGGAACACCATATATTTT	CATSTLTGNTIYF
.	.	TRBJ1-1	TRBV7-9	TGTGCCGCCCAAGCGGGGGCAGTGAACACTGAAGCTTTCTTT	CAAQAGAVNTEAFF
.	.	TRBJ2-5	TRBV20-1	TGCAGTGCTAAAAGTAGCGGTCTTGTCCAAGAGACCCAGTACTTC	CSAKSSGLVQETQYF
.	few	TRBJ2-7	TRBV20-1	TGCAGTGCTAGAGTGTCGCGACTGAACTACGAGCAGTACTTC	CSARVSRLNYEQYF
.	.	TRBJ1-3	TRBV2	TGTGCCAGCAGTGAGGAGGGACTCTCTGGAAACACCATATATTTT	CASSEEGLSGNTIYF
.	once	TRBJ2-7	TRBV7-3	TGTGCCAGCAGCTTTACCAGCGCCTACGAGCAGTACTTC	CASSFTSAYEQYF
.	.	TRBJ2-7	TRBV4-1	TGCGCCAGCAGCCAAGGTCCGGTGAGGAGCGAGCAGTACTTC	CASSQGPVRSEQYF
TRBD1	.	TRBJ2-4	TRBV20-1	TGCAGTGCTTCGACAGGGGCGAAAGCCAAAAACATTCAGTACTTC	CSASTGAKAKNIQYF
TRBD1	once	TRBJ2-2	TRBV7-3	TGTGTCAGCAGCGTCCCTCCTCCTGGACAGGGGGCGCGGGTAGCCGGGGAGCTGTTTTTT	CVSSVPPPGQGARVAGELFF
.	.	TRBJ1-2	TRBV19	TGTGCCAGTAGGCAAGACATCGTCTATGGCTACACCTTC	CASRQDIVYGYTF
TRBD1	once	TRBJ1-2	TRBV15	TGTGCCACCAACAGGGGCGCCCCAAGTAGCTATGGCTACACCTTC	CATNRGAPSSYGYTF
TRBD1	.	TRBJ2-1	TRBV20-1	TGCAGTGCTAGAGATTCGTGGACAGGGGGATACGAGCAGTTCTTC	CSARDSWTGGYEQFF
.	few	TRBJ2-1	TRBV10-1	TGCGCCAGCAGCCTGGGACTGGGAACCGGTGAGCAGTTCTTC	CASSLGLGTGEQFF
TRBD1	.	TRBJ2-5	TRBV20-1	TGCAGTGCTAGGCCGGGGACAGGGGGAGAGACCCAGTACTTC	CSARPGTGGETQYF
.	once	TRBJ2-7	TRBV10-2	TGCGCCAGCAGTGAGCCGTTTTTGGGGTTCGAGCAGTACTTC	CASSEPFLGFEQYF
.	.	TRBJ1-4	TRBV4-2	TGTGCCAGCAGCTTATGGGTTGGCGCCCGTGAAAAACTGTTTTTT	CASSLWVGAREKLFF
.	many	TRBJ2-1	TRBV29-1	TGCAGCGTTGTCTTGGATGAGCAGTTCTTC	CSVVLDEQFF
.	.	TRBJ2-7	TRBV4-2	TGTACCAGCAGCCAAGAGGACAGAGCAAAGGACGAGCAGTACTTC	CTSSQEDRAKDEQYF
.	.	TRBJ2-1	TRBV30	TGTGCCTGGAGTGAACAGGTGGGACTGCAGGTCTATGAGCAGTTCTTC	CAWSEQVGLQVYEQFF
.	.	TRBJ1-5	TRBV25-1	TGTGCCAGCAGTGCGGGTACGGCCCAGCACTTT	CASSAGTAQHF
.	.	TRBJ1-2	TRBV2	TGTGCCAGTTCTGTTGATGGCTACACCTTC	CASSVDGYTF
TRBD1	once	TRBJ1-1	TRBV10-3	TGTGCCAGCAGGACGGACAGGGGGGGCACTGAAGCTTTCTTT	CASRTDRGGTEAFF
.	many	TRBJ2-7	TRBV6-2/TRBV6-3	TGTGCCAGCAGTTACTCGACCGTCTACGAGCAGTACTTC	CASSYSTVYEQYF
.	few	TRBJ1-6	TRBV5-8	TGTGCCAGCAGCTTTGGGGGGAGCGATTCACCCCTCCACTTT	CASSFGGSDSPLHF
TRBD1	.	TRBJ1-2	TRBV7-8	TGTGCCAGCAGCCACGGGACAGGCAAAAACTATGGCTACACCTTC	CASSHGTGKNYGYTF
TRBD1	.	TRBJ2-3	TRBV24-1	TGTGCCACCAGTGACCGCAGTGACAGGGGGACAGATACGCAGTATTTT	CATSDRSDRGTDTQYF
TRBD1	.	TRBJ2-1	TRBV5-1	TGCGCCAGCAGCTTGTCTAGGGACAGGTACTACAATGAGCAGTTCTTC	CASSLSRDRYYNEQFF
TRBD2	.	TRBJ2-1	TRBV24-1	TGTGCCACCAGTGACGCCGGGACTAGCGGCATCTACAATGAGCAGTTCTTC	CATSDAGTSGIYNEQFF
.	.	TRBJ1-1	TRBV6-6	TGTGCCAGCAGTCCCGTCAGGGTTGGGGCTTTCTTT	CASSPVRVGAFF
.	.	TRBJ2-5	TRBV2	TGTGCCAGCAGTGAAGTAGGACAGATGAACACCCAAGAGACCCAGTACTTC	CASSEVGQMNTQETQYF
.	.	TRBJ1-4	TRBV7-9	TGTGCCAGCAGCTTATCCGTAACGCAGGGAGTAACTAATGAAAAACTGTTTTTT	CASSLSVTQGVTNEKLFF
TRBD1	.	TRBJ2-2	TRBV5-1	TGCGCCAGCAGCTTACGGACAGGGGATGTCGGGGAGCTGTTTTTT	CASSLRTGDVGELFF
.	.	TRBJ2-7	TRBV9	TGTGCCAGCAGCGTAGAGGATAGCCTGGACGAGCAGTACTTC	CASSVEDSLDEQYF